This TCR beta chain originates from a study of T cells in Graves' hyperthyroidism and ophthalmopathy. CDR1 SGHVS and CDR2 FNYEAQ come from the germline V gene. V was trimmed by 6 bases and J by 5 bases, leaving 13 bases between them. This CDR3 is 13 amino acids long. RNA transcripts served as the template for amplifying TCR beta CDR3 regions. Researchers ran a first-round RT-PCR on the TCR CDR3 using the HTBI primer set. Each CDR3 protein is one row after TCRdb ran MiXCR on the multiplex PCR reads. The sample consists of 800,000 or so distinct CDR3 sequences, around 38% of them appearing once. This clonotype occurred once.

What was sequenced was blood. This chain uses TRBV7-6 with TRBJ1-2, with unresolved D. This TCR was recovered from a man aged 18 to 29 with Graves' hyperthyroidism. CDR3 sequence: CASSTGSRYGYTF. The CDR3 nucleotides read TGTGCCAGCAGTACCGGGAGCCGATATGGCTACACCTTC.